Shown below are 3 T cell receptor beta chains from a single sample sequenced in a study of blood T cell repertoires in COVID-19. Profiling relied on immunoSEQ multiplex PCR, and the TCRdb table lists in-frame clones only, not all of them. The sample consists of 250,000 to 350,000 clones, roughly 90% of them appearing once. Sequenced input: PBMCs or T cells enriched from blood (not recorded which). The receptors were sampled from a woman aged 45-65 years who had recovered from COVID-19.

The gene calls are TRBV28 and TRBJ2-6; TRBD1 matches 11 bases. CDR3 length: 18 residues. V shed 8 bases and J 2 bases; nucleotides not matched to a gene: 11. Germline V lookup: CDR1 MDHEN, CDR2 SYDVKM. This CDR3 is CASGLGPGQGAGANVLTF. CDR3 sequence (DNA): TGTGCCAGCGGCCTTGGACCGGGACAGGGGGCTGGGGCCAACGTCCTGACTTTC. Together with reference TRBV28 and TRBJ2-6, the CDR3 gives the full variable domain: DVKVTQSSRYLVKRTGEKVFLECVQDMDHENMFWYRQDPGLGLRLIYFSYDVKMKEKGDIPEGYSVSREKKERFSLILESASTNQTSMYLCASGLGPGQGAGANVLTFGAGSRLTVL.

This clone is a singleton in its sample. The chain recombines TRBV27 with TRBJ1-1; perhaps TRBD1 as D (5 bases). The length of the CDR3 is 14 residues. Germline loops: CDR1 MNHEY, CDR2 SMNVEV (reference sequence). V was cut by 3 bases and J by 1 base, with 9 bases left in between. Here the CDR3 DNA reads TGTGCCAGCAGTTTCCGAGGACAGAACACTGAAGCTTTCTTT. Translated, it gives CASSFRGQNTEAFF.

The V and J genes are TRBV4-1 and TRBJ1-2; 10 positions agree with TRBD1. V trimming: 3 bases; J trimming: 4 bases; junction bases outside the gene matches: 8. Germline assignment: CDR1 MGHRA and CDR2 YSYEKL. The CDR3 is 16 amino acids. The DNA for the CDR3 is TGCGCCAGCAGCCAGGAGGACAGGGGGAATCGCTATGGCTACACCTTC. The encoded protein is CASSQEDRGNRYGYTF.